The text below deals with one T cell receptor beta chain. This sample was included in a study of blood T cell repertoires in COVID-19. Across the whole study: Samples representing acute and convalescent COVID-19 were sourced from the United States, Italy and Spain. In each case, the material was cDNA or gDNA derived from T cells, B-cell-depleted T cells, or PBMCs.

Germline V lookup: CDR1 SGHRS, CDR2 YFSETQ. Trimming removed 4 bases from V and 4 bases from J; junction bases left unmatched: 7. The CDR3 totals 16 residues. Authors' data handling: For nucleated cells, counts were estimated from reference gene primer amplification. Sequenced by immunoSEQ multiplex PCR; TCRdb stores in-frame clones only, minus some. For V, J and clone size, that table is used; D and trimming come from the DNA. The sample contains about 74,000 clones, around 87% of which appear only once. Specimen: peripheral blood. The sequence was obtained from a woman of 80 years or more with active or convalescent COVID-19. The rearrangement uses TRBV5-1 and TRBJ2-3, with TRBD1 matching 12 bases. The CDR3: CASSPPGQGAADTQYF. The CDR3 DNA reads as TGCGCCAGCAGCCCCCCGGGACAGGGGGCCGCAGATACGCAGTATTTT.